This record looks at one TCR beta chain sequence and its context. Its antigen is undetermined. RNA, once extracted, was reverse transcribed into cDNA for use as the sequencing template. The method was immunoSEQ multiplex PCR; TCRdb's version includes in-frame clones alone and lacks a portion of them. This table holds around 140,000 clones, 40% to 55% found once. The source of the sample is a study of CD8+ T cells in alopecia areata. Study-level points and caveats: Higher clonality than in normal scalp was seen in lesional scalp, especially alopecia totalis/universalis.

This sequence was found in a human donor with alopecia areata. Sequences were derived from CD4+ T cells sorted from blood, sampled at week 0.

CDR3 sequence: CASSLARVGVNGELFF. CDR3 bases: TGTGCCAGCAGCTTAGCCCGCGTGGGAGTTAACGGGGAGCTGTTTTTT. This chain uses TRBV7-8 with TRBJ2-2; a weak D match, TRBD2 (5 bases). The V gene's germline CDR1 is SGHVS and CDR2 FQNEAQ. Trimming shortened V by 0 bases and J by 7 bases, and 15 bases separated the two germline ends. This CDR3 spans 16 amino acids. Using reference TRBV7-8 and TRBJ2-2 for the parts outside the CDR3, the full variable domain is GAGVSQSPRYKVAKRGQDVALRCDPISGHVSLFWYQQALGQGPEFLTYFQNEAQLDKSGLPSDRFFAERPEGSVSTLKIQRTQQEDSAVYLCASSLARVGVNGELFFGEGSRLTVL.